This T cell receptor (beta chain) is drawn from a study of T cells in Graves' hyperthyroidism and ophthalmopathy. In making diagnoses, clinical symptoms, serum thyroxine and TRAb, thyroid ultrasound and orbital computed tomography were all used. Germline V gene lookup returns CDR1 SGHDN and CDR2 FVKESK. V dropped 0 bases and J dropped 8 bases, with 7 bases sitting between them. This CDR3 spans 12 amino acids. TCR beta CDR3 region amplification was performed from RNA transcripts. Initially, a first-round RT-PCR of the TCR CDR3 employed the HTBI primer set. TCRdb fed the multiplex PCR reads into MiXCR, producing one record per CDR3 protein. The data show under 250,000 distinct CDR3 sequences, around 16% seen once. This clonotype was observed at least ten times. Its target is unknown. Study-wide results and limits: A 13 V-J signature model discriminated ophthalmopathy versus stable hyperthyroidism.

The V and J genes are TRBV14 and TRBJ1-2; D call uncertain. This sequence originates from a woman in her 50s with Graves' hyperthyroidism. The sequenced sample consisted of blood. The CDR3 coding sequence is TGTGCCAGCAGCCAAGATATACGGGGCTACACCTTC. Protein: CASSQDIRGYTF.